The 8 T cell receptor beta chains given below trace back to one sample, sequenced in a study of OX40 agonist ivuxolimab in advanced cancers. Generated by immunoSEQ multiplex PCR, the TCRdb table keeps only in-frame clones and is missing some. This table holds 55,000 to 70,000 clones, about 93% found once. The starting material was CD4+ or CD8+ T cells sorted from blood, obtained in a trial of the OX40 agonist ivuxolimab. These receptors came from an adult with an advanced solid tumor such as melanoma, head and neck, liver or kidney cancer.

A single count supports this clone. The chain has TRBV10-3 and TRBJ2-7, with D possibly matching TRBD1 (6 bases). V lost 8 bases and J 6 bases, leaving 17 bases between the germline ends. The CDR3 totals 13 residues. The germline gives CDR1 ENHRY, CDR2 SYGVKD. CDR3 protein: CAIRGQLGGEQYF. The DNA of the CDR3 is TGTGCCATCCGCGGTCAGTTAGGGGGCGAGCAGTACTTC.

The chain carries TRBV7-2 and TRBJ2-5, with D possibly TRBD1 on 6 matching bases. V was cut by 3 bases and J by 5 bases, with 13 bases left in between. This CDR3 has 14 residues. CDR1 is SGHTA and CDR2 is FQGNSA in the germline V gene. CDR3 in amino acids: CASSFPGESETQYF. The CDR3 DNA reads as TGTGCCAGCAGCTTTCCAGGGGAAAGTGAGACCCAGTACTTC.

This chain links TRBV5-5 with TRBJ1-2; D remains unclear. The V gene's germline CDR1 is SGHKS and CDR2 YYEKEE (reference sequence). V was cut by 4 bases and J by 3 bases, with 7 bases left in between. The CDR3 covers 12 residues. For the CDR3, the DNA is TGTGCCAGCAGCCCCAAGTACTATGGCTACACCTTC. Protein: CASSPKYYGYTF.

This CDR3 reads CASSFLGASYEQYF. CDR3 in DNA: TGTGCCAGCAGCTTCCTAGGGGCATCCTACGAGCAGTACTTC. The chain joins TRBV11-2 to TRBJ2-7, with TRBD1 as a possible D gene (5 bases). The CDR3 has 14 amino acids. The V end lost 3 bases, the J end lost 1 base, and 10 bases lay between the germline ends. Germline V CDR1 and CDR2: SGHAT, FQNNGV.

This clone was seen only once. The chain employs TRBV9 and TRBJ1-1, with D perhaps matching TRBD1 (6 bases). The CDR3 is 15 residues long. V lost 0 bases to trimming and J lost 2 bases, with 11 bases between them. CDR1 and CDR2 (germline): SGDLS, YYNGEE. CDR3 coding DNA: TGTGCCAGCAGCGTAGCTGGGACATTTAACACTGAAGCTTTCTTT. Protein sequence: CASSVAGTFNTEAFF. Together with reference TRBV9 and TRBJ1-1, the CDR3 gives the full variable domain: DSGVTQTPKHLITATGQRVTLRCSPRSGDLSVYWYQQSLDQGLQFLIQYYNGEERAKGNILERFSAQQFPDLHSELNLSSLELGDSALYFCASSVAGTFNTEAFFGQGTRLTVV.

V gene TRBV18 combines with J gene TRBJ2-7; D ambiguous. V gave up 0 bases and J gave up 0 bases, with 12 bases separating them. CDR1 is KGHSH and CDR2 is LQKENI in the germline V gene. The CDR3 covers 16 residues. CDR3 residues: CASSPPEGGDSYEQYF. CDR3 sequence (DNA): TGTGCCAGCTCACCACCGGAAGGCGGAGACTCCTACGAGCAGTACTTC.

The V call is TRBV18, the J call TRBJ2-7; D not resolved. V gave up 5 bases and J gave up 3 bases, with 14 bases separating them. The CDR3 is 14 residues long. Germline loops: CDR1 KGHSH, CDR2 LQKENI. CDR3: CASSNPEVGYEQYF. Here the CDR3 DNA reads TGTGCCAGCTCAAACCCCGAAGTGGGCTACGAGCAGTACTTC.

This chain connects TRBV9 to TRBJ2-7; D possibly corresponds to TRBD2 (5 bases). Germline CDR1 is SGDLS and CDR2 is YYNGEE. There are 13 residues in the CDR3. The V end was cut by 4 bases, the J end by 0 bases, with 8 bases between. In DNA form, the CDR3 reads TGTGCCAGCAGCCAAGGGAGCTCCTACGAGCAGTACTTC. Translated: CASSQGSSYEQYF.